The entry that follows covers one T cell receptor beta chain sequence. This sample is part of a study of T cell changes during pregnancy in multiple sclerosis. CDR3 size: 15 residues. The V segment lost 4 bases and the J segment 7 bases; nucleotides outside the gene matches: 7. Germline CDR1 is MNHEY and CDR2 is SMNVEV (reference sequence). The assay was immunoSEQ multiplex PCR, and TCRdb's table has in-frame clones only and misses some. The sample shows about 67,000 clones, roughly nine tenths of them seen only once. This TCR came from a female donor with multiple sclerosis, enrolled in a pregnancy study. V gene TRBV27 combines with J gene TRBJ2-1, with 10 bases that match TRBD2. This specimen was peripheral blood, taken in the second trimester of pregnancy. CDR3 DNA sequence: TGTGCCAGCAGTTATAGCTCTAGCGGGAGTAATGAGCAGTTCTTC. It encodes CASSYSSSGSNEQFF.